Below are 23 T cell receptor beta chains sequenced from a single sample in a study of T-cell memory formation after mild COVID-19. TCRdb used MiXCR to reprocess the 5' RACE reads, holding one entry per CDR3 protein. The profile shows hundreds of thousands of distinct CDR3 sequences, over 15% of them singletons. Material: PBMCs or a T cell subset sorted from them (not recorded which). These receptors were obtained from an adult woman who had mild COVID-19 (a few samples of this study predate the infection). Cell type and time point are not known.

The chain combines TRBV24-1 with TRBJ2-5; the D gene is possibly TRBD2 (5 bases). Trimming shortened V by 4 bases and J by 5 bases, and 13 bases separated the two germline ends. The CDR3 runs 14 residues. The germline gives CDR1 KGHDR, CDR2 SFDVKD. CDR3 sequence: CATSEGVRKETQYF. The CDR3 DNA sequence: TGTGCCACCAGTGAGGGAGTACGAAAGGAGACCCAGTACTTC.

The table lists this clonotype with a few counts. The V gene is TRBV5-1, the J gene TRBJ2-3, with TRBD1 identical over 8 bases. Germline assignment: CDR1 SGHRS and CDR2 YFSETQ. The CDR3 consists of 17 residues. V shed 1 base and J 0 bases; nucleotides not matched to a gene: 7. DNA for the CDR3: TGCGCCAGCAGCTTGAACTCTAGGGACAGGAGCACAGATACGCAGTATTTT. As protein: CASSLNSRDRSTDTQYF. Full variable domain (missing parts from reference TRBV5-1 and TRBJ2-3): KAGVTQTPRYLIKTRGQQVTLSCSPISGHRSVSWYQQTPGQGLQFLFEYFSETQRNKGNFPGRFSGRQFSNSRSEMNVSTLELGDSALYLCASSLNSRDRSTDTQYFGPGTRLTVL.

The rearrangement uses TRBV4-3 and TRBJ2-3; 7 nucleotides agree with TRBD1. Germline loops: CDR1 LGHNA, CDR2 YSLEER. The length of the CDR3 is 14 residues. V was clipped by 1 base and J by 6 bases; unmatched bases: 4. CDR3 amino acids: CASSQGTGWDTQYF. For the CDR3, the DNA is TGCGCCAGCAGCCAAGGGACAGGATGGGATACGCAGTATTTT.

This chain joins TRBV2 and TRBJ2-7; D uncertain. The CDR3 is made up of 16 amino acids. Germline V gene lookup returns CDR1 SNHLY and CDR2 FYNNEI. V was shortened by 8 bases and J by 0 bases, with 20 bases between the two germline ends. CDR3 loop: CASLSVERISSYEQYF. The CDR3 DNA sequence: TGTGCCAGCCTGTCGGTAGAGAGGATTAGCTCCTACGAGCAGTACTTC.

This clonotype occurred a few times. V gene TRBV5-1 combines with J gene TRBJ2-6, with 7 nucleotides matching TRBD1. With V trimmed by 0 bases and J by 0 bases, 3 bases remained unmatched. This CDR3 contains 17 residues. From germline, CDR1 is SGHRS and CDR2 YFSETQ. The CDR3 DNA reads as TGCGCCAGCAGCTTGGAGGCAGGGGGCTCTGGGGCCAACGTCCTGACTTTC. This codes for CASSLEAGGSGANVLTF.

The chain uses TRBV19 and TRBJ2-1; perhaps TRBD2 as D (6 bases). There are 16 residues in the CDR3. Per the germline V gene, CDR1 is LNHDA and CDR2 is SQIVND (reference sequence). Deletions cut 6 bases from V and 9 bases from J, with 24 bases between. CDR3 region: CASSRLGGGLNVEQFF. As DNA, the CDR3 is TGTGCCAGTAGCCGCCTCGGGGGAGGACTAAATGTTGAGCAGTTCTTC.

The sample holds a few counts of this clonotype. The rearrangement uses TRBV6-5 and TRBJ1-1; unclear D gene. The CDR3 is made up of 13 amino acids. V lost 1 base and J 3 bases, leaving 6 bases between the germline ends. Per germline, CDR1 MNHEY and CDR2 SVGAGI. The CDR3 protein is CASSYFKDTEAFF. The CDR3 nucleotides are TGTGCCAGCAGTTACTTCAAGGACACTGAAGCTTTCTTT.

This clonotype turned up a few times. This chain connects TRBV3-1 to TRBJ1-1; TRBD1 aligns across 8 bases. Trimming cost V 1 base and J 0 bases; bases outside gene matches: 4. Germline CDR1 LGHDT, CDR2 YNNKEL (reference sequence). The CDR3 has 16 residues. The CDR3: CASSQVGTGLNTEAFF. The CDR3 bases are TGTGCCAGCAGCCAAGTGGGGACAGGTCTGAACACTGAAGCTTTCTTT.

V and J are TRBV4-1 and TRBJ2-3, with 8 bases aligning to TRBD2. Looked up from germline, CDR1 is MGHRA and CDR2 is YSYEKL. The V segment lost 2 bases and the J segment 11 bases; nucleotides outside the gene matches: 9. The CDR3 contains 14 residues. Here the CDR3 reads CASSQIRLAPQQYF. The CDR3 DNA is TGCGCCAGCAGCCAAATTCGACTAGCGCCTCAGCAGTATTTT.

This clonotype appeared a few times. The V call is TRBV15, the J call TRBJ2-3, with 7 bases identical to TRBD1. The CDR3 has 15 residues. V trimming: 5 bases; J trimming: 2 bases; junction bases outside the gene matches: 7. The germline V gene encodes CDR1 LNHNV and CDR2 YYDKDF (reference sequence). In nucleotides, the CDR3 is TGTGCCACCAGCGTAAGGGACAGTCCCACAGATACGCAGTATTTT. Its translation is CATSVRDSPTDTQYF.

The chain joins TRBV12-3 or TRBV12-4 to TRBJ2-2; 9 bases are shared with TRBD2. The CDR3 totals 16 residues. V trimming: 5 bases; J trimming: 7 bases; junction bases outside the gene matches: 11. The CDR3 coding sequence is TGTGCCAGCAGTCCGGCCGGCGGGGGGGCCGGCGGGGAGCTGTTTTTT. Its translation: CASSPAGGGAGGELFF.

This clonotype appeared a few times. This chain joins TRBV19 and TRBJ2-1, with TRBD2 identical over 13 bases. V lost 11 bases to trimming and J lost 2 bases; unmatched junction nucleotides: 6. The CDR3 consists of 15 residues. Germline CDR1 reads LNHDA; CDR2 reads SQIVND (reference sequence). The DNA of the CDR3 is TGTGCCGCCTCGACTAGCGGGAGGACCTACAATGAGCAGTTCTTC. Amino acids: CAASTSGRTYNEQFF.

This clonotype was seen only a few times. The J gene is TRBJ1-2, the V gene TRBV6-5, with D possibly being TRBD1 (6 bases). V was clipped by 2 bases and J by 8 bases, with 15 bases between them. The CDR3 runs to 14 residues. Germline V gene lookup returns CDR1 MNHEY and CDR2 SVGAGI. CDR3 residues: CASSYGGGREGYTF. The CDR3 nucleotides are TGTGCCAGCAGTTACGGTGGGGGGCGAGAAGGCTACACCTTC.

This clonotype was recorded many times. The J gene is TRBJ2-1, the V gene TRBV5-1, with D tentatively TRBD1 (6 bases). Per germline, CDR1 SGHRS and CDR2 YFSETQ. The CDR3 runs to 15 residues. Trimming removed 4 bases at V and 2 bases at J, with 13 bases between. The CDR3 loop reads CASSGRGQTYNEQFF. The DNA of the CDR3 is TGCGCCAGCAGCGGCAGGGGTCAGACCTACAATGAGCAGTTCTTC.

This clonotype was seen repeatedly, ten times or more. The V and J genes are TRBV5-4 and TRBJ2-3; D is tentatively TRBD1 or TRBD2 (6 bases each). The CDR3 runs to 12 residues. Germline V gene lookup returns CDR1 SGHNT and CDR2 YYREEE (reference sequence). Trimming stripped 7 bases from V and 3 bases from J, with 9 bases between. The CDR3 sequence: CASGGGTDTQYF. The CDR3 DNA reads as TGTGCCAGCGGAGGGGGGACAGATACGCAGTATTTT.

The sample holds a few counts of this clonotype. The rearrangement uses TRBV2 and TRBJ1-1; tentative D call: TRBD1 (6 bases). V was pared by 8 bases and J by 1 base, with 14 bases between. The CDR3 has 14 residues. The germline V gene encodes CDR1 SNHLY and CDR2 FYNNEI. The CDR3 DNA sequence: TGTGCCAGCGAACCCACAGGGCCGAACACTGAAGCTTTCTTT. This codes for CASEPTGPNTEAFF.

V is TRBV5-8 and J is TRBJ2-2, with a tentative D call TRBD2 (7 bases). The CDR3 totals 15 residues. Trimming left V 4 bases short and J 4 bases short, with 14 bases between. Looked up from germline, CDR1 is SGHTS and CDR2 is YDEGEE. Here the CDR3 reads CASSLRGAVTGELFF. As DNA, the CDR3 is TGTGCCAGCAGCCTTCGGGGGGCAGTCACCGGGGAGCTGTTTTTT.

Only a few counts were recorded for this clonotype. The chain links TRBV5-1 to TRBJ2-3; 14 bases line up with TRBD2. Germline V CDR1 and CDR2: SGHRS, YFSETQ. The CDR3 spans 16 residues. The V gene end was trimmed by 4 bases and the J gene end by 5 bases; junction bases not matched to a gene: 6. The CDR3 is CASSPGTSGSIDTQYF. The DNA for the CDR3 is TGCGCCAGCAGCCCCGGGACTAGCGGGAGTATAGATACGCAGTATTTT.

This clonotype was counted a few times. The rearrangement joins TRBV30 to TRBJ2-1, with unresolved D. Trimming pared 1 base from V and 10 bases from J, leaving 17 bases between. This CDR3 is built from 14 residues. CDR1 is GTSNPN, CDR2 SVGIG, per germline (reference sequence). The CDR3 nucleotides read TGTGCCTGGAGTGAGACAAAGAATAGTCGGGAGCAGTTCTTC. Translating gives CAWSETKNSREQFF.

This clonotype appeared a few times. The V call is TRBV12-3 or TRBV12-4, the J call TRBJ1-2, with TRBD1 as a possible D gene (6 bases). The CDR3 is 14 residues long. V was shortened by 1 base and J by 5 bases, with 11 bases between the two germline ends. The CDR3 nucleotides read TGTGCCAGCAGTTTAGGGACAGTTATTTATGGCTACACCTTC. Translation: CASSLGTVIYGYTF.

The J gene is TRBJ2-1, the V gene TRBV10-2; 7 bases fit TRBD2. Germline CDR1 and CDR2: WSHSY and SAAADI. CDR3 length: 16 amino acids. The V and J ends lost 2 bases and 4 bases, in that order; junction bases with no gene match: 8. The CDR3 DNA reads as TGCGCCAGCAGTGAGAGGACCGGGGGGAAGTACAATGAGCAGTTCTTC. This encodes CASSERTGGKYNEQFF.

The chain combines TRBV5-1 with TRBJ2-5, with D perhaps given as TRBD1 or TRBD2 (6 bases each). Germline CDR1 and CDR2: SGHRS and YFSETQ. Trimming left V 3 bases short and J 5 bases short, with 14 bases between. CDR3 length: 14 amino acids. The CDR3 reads CASSYEGGWETQYF. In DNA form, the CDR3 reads TGCGCCAGCAGCTACGAGGGGGGATGGGAGACCCAGTACTTC.

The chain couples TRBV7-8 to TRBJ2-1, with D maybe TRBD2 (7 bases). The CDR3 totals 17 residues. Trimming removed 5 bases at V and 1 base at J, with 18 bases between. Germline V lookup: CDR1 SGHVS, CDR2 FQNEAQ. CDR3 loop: CASSPLKGGASYNEQFF. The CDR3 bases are TGTGCCAGCAGCCCCTTAAAGGGGGGGGCTTCCTACAATGAGCAGTTCTTC.